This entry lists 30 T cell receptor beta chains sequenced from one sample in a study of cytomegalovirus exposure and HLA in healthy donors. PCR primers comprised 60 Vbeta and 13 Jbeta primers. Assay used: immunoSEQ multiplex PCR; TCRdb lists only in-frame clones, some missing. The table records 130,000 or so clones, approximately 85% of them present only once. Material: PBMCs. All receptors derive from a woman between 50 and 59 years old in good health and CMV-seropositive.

CDR3: CASSQGGQGLHHEQYF. The CDR3 DNA reads as TGTGCCAGCAGCCAGGGAGGACAGGGGTTACACCACGAGCAGTACTTC. The chain recombines TRBV5-4 with TRBJ2-7; 9 nucleotides agree with TRBD1. The CDR3 loop spans 16 amino acids. The germline CDR1 and CDR2 sequences are SGHNT and YYREEE (reference sequence). The V and J ends lost 4 bases and 5 bases, in that order; junction bases with no gene match: 13.

CDR3 amino acids: CASSLGQGATGELFF. The CDR3 nucleotides read TGTGCCAGCAGCTTGGGACAGGGGGCAACCGGGGAGCTGTTTTTT. This sequence joins TRBV11-3 and TRBJ2-2, with 12 bases identical to TRBD1. V shed 3 bases, J shed 5 bases, and the junction held 1 base outside the gene matches. The germline V gene encodes CDR1 SGHNT and CDR2 YENEEA. The CDR3 sequence is 15 residues long.

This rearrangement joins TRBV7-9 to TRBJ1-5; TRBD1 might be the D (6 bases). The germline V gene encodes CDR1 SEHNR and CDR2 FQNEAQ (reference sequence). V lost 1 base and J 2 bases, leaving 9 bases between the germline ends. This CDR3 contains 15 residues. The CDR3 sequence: CASSLGGTRNQPQHF. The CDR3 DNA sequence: TGTGCCAGCAGCTTAGGGGGGACACGCAATCAGCCCCAGCATTTT.

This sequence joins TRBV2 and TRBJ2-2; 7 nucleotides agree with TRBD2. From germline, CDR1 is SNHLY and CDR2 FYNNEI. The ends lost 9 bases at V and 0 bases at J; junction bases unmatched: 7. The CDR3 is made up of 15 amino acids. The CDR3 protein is CARETGLSNTGELFF. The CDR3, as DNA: TGTGCCAGGGAGACGGGACTATCGAACACCGGGGAGCTGTTTTTT.

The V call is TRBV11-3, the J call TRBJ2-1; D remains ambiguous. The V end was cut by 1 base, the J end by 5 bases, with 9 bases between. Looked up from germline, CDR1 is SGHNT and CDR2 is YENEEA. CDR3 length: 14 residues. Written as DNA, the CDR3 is TGTGCCAGCAGCTTAGCCAGATCAAACAATGAGCAGTTCTTC. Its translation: CASSLARSNNEQFF.

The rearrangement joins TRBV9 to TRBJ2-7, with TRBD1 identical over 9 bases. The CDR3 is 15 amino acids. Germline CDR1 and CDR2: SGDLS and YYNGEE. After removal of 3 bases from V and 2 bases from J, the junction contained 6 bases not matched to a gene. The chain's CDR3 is CASSGRDRDPYEQYF. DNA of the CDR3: TGTGCCAGCAGCGGCCGGGACAGGGACCCCTACGAGCAGTACTTC. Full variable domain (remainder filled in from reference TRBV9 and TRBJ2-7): DSGVTQTPKHLITATGQRVTLRCSPRSGDLSVYWYQQSLDQGLQFLIQYYNGEERAKGNILERFSAQQFPDLHSELNLSSLELGDSALYFCASSGRDRDPYEQYFGPGTRLTVT.

In nucleotides, the CDR3 is TGTGCCAGCAGCTTAGGTGGGGGGGCTGGGGTGAACACTGAAGCTTTCTTT. It is translated as CASSLGGGAGVNTEAFF. This rearrangement joins TRBV5-4 to TRBJ1-1, with D perhaps TRBD1 (6 bases). CDR3 length: 17 amino acids. Deletions cut 2 bases from V and 0 bases from J, with 17 bases between. Per germline, CDR1 SGHNT and CDR2 YYREEE (reference sequence).

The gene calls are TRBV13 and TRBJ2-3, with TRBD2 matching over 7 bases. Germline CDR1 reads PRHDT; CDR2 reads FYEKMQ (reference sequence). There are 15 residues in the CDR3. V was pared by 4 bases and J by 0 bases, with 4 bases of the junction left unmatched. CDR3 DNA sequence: TGTGCCAGCAGCTCACGGGGGGAAAGCACAGATACGCAGTATTTT. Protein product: CASSSRGESTDTQYF.

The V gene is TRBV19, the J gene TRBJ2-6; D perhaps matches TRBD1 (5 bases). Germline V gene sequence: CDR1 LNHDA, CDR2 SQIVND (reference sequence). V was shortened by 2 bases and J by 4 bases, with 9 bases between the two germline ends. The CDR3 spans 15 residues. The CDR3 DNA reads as TGTGCCAGTAGTATAAGGACATCCGGGGCCAACGTCCTGACTTTC. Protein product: CASSIRTSGANVLTF.

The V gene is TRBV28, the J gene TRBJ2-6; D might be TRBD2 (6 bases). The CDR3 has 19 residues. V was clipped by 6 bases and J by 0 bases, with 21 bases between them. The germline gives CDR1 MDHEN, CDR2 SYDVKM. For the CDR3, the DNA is TGTGCCAGCAGCAGACCGGGACTGCGAAAACTCTCTGGGGCCAACGTCCTGACTTTC. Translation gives CASSRPGLRKLSGANVLTF.

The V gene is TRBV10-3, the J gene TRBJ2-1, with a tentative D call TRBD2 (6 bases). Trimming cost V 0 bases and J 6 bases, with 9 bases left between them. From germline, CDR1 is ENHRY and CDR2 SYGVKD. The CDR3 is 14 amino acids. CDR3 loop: CAISESRTTNEQFF. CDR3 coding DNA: TGTGCCATCAGTGAGTCACGGACTACCAATGAGCAGTTCTTC.

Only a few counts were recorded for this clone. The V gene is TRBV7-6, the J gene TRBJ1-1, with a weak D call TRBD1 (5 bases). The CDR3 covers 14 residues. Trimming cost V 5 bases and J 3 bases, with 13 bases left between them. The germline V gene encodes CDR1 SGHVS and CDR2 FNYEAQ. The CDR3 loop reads CASSMGLRDTEAFF. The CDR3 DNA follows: TGTGCCAGCAGCATGGGACTGCGGGACACTGAAGCTTTCTTT.

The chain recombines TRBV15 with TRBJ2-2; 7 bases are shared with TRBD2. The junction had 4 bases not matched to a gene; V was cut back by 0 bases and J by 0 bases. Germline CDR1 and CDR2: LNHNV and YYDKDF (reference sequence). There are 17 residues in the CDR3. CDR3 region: CATSRDGEGTNTGELFF. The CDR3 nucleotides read TGTGCCACCAGCAGAGATGGGGAGGGGACGAACACCGGGGAGCTGTTTTTT.

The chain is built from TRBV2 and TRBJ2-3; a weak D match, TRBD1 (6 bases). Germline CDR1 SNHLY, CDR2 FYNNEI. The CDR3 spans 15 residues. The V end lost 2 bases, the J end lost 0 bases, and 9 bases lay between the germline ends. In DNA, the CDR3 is TGTGCCAGCAGTGAACAGGGACAAAGCACAGATACGCAGTATTTT. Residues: CASSEQGQSTDTQYF.

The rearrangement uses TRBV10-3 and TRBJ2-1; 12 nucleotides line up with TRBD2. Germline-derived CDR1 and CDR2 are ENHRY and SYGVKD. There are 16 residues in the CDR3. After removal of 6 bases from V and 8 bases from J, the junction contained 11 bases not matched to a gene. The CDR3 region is CAISGRLAGVRDEQFF. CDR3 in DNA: TGTGCCATCAGCGGTCGACTAGCGGGAGTCAGAGATGAGCAGTTCTTC.

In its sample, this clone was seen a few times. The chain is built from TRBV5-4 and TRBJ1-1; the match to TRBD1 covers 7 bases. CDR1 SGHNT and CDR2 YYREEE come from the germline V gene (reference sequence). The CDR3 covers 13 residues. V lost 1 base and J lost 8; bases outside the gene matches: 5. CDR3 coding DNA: TGTGCCAGCAGCTTGAACAGGGGCCGGGAAGCTTTCTTT. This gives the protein CASSLNRGREAFF.

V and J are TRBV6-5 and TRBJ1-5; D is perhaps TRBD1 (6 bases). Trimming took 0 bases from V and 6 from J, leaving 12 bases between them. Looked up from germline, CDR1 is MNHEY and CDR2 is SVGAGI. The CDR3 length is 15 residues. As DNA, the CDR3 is TGTGCCAGCAGTTACTCGCAGGGGCCCGCTCAGCCCCAGCATTTT. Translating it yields CASSYSQGPAQPQHF.

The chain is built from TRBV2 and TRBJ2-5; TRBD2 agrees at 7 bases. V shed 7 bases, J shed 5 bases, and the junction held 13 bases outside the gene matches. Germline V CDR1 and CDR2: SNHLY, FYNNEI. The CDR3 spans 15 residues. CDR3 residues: CASNSGGSFYETQYF. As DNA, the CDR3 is TGTGCCAGCAACTCCGGGGGGTCCTTCTATGAGACCCAGTACTTC.

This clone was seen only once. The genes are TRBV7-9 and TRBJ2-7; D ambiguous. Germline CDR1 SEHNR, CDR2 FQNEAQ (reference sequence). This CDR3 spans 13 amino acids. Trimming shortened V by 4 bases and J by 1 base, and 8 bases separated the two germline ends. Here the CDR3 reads CASSSRPSYEQYF. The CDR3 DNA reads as TGTGCCAGCAGCTCGCGGCCATCCTACGAGCAGTACTTC.

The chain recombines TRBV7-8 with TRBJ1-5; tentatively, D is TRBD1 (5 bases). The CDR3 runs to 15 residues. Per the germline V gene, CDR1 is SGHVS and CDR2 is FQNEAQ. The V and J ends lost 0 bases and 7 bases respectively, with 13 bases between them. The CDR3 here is CASSLALGVGQPQHF. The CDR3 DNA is TGTGCCAGCAGCTTAGCGCTAGGGGTTGGGCAGCCCCAGCATTTT.

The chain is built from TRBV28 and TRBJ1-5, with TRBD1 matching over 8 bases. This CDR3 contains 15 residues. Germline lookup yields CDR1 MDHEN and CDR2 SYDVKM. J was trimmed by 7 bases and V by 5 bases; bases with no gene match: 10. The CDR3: CASSPPDRGWQPQHF. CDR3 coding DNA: TGTGCCAGCAGTCCCCCCGACAGGGGCTGGCAGCCCCAGCATTTT.

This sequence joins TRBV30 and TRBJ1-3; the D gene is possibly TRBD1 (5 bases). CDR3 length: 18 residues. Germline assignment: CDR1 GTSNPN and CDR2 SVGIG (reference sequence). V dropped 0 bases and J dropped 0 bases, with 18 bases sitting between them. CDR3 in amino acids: CAWSVKYPDRSSGNTIYF. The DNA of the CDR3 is TGTGCCTGGAGTGTAAAATACCCCGACAGAAGCTCTGGAAACACCATATATTTT.

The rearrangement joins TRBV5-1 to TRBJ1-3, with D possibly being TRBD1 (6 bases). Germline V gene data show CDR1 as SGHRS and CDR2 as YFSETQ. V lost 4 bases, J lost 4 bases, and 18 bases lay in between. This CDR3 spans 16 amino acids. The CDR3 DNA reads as TGCGCCAGCAGCCACGGCACAGGGTCGGGCGGAAACACCATATATTTT. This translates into CASSHGTGSGGNTIYF.

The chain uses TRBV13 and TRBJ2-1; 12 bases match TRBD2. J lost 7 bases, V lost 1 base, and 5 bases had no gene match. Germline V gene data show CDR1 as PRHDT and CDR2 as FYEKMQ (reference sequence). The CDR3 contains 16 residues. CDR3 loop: CASSLEGLAGGNEQFF. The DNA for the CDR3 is TGTGCCAGCAGCTTAGAGGGCCTAGCGGGGGGGAATGAGCAGTTCTTC.

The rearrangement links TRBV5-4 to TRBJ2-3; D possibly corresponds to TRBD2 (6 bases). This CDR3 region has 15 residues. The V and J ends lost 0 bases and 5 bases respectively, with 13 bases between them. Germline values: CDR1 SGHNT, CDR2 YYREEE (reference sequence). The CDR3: CASSLGRALIDTQYF. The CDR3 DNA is TGTGCCAGCAGCTTGGGGAGGGCCTTGATAGATACGCAGTATTTT.

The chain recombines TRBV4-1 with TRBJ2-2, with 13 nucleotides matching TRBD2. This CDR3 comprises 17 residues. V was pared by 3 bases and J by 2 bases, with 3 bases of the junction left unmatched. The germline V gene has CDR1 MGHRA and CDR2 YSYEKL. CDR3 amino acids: CASSQGLAGTNTGELFF. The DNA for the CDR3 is TGCGCCAGCAGCCAGGGACTAGCGGGGACCAACACCGGGGAGCTGTTTTTT.

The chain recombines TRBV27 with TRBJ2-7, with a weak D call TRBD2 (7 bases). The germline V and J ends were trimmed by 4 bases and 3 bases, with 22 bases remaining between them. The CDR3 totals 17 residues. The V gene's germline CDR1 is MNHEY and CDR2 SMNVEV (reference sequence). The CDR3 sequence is CASSSHGRGNADYEQYF. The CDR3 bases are TGTGCCAGCAGTTCCCATGGGAGGGGGAACGCAGACTACGAGCAGTACTTC.

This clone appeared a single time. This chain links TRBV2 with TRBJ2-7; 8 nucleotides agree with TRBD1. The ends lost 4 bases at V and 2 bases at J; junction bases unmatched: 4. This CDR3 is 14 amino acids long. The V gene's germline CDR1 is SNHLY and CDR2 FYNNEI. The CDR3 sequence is CASSATGAPYEQYF. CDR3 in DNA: TGTGCCAGCAGTGCGACAGGGGCTCCCTACGAGCAGTACTTC.

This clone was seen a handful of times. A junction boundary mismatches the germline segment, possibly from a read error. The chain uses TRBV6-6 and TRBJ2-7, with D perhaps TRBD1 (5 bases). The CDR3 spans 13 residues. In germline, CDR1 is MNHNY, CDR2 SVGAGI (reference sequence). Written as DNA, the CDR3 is TGTGCCAGCAATTACCAGGGCTCCTACGAGCAGTACTTC. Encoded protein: CASNYQGSYEQYF.

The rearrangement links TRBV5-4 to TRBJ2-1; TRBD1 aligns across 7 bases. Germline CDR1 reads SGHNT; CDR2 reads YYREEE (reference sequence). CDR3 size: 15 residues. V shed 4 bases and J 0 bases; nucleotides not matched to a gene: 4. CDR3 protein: CASSQDRSSYNEQFF. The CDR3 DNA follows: TGTGCCAGCAGCCAGGACAGGAGCTCCTACAATGAGCAGTTCTTC.